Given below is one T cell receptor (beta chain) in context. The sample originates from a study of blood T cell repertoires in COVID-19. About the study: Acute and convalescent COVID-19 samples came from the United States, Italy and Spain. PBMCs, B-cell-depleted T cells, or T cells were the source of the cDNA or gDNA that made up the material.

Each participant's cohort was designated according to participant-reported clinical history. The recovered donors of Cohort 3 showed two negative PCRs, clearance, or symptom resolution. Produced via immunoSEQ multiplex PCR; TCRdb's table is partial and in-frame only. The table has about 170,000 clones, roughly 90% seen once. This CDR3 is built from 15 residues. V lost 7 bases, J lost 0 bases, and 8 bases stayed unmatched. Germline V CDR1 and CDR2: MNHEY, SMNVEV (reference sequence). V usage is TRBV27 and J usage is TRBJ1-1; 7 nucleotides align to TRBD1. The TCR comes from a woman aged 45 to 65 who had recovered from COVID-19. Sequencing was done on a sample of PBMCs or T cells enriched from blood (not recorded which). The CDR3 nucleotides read TGTGCCAGCAACCGAGCCGGGACAGTGAACACTGAAGCTTTCTTT. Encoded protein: CASNRAGTVNTEAFF.